Ten or more counts support the clone carrying this T cell receptor beta chain. Its antigen is currently unknown. This specimen comes from a study of blood T cells in healthy people across ages. Study observations and caveats: From one million sequenced T cells, diversity estimates were lower bounds. Unsorted PBMCs prevented conclusive naive versus antigen-experienced comparison.

Together with a sample-barcoded 5' primer, a J-beta primer mix was included in a second PCR lasting about 6 to 11 cycles. With 12 random nucleotides, a template-switch adaptor tagged each individual cDNA molecule. TCRdb called the 5' RACE reads again in MiXCR, with one record for every CDR3 protein. Counted here are 790,000 or so distinct CDR3 sequences, about 45% occurring once; the ten biggest clones make up 15% to 20%. The CDR3 spans 15 residues. Looked up from germline, CDR1 is SGHTA and CDR2 is FQGTGA. Trimming stripped 4 bases from V and 2 bases from J, with 13 bases between. The chain recombines TRBV7-3 with TRBJ2-3; D possibly corresponds to TRBD2 (5 bases). This sequence was found in a man older than 75 in good health. Sequenced sample: blood. The CDR3 is CASSSGLPSTDTQYF. In nucleotides, the CDR3 is TGTGCCAGCAGCTCTGGACTGCCTTCCACAGATACGCAGTATTTT.